These 8 T cell receptor beta chains came from one sample sequenced in a study of blood T cell repertoires in COVID-19. Only in-frame clones appear in the TCRdb table, and some are missing; sequencing was by immunoSEQ multiplex PCR. This sample yields roughly 87,000 clones, of which around 88% are seen a single time; roughly 0.43% belongs to the top ten. The specimen sequenced was peripheral blood. These TCRs come from a man in his fifties or sixties with acute or convalescent COVID-19.

The V and J genes are TRBV5-6 and TRBJ1-3; D is undetermined. This CDR3 region has 17 residues. The V and J ends lost 4 bases and 0 bases respectively, with 17 bases between them. CDR1 is SGHDT, CDR2 YYEEEE, per germline. The CDR3 is CASSLTLSGFSGNTIYF. CDR3 sequence (DNA): TGTGCCAGCAGCCTAACCCTCAGCGGCTTCTCTGGAAACACCATATATTTT.

The genes are TRBV5-5 and TRBJ2-7; 12 nucleotides agree with TRBD2. The ends lost 4 bases at V and 2 bases at J; junction bases unmatched: 1. This CDR3 region has 14 residues. In germline, CDR1 is SGHKS, CDR2 YYEKEE (reference sequence). This CDR3 is CASSLAGGPYEQYF. Written as DNA, the CDR3 is TGTGCCAGCAGCCTAGCGGGAGGGCCCTACGAGCAGTACTTC.

V is TRBV6-5 and J is TRBJ1-2, with D possibly TRBD1 on 5 matching bases. Trimming pared 5 bases from V and 4 bases from J, leaving 14 bases between. The length of the CDR3 is 14 residues. Germline loops: CDR1 MNHEY, CDR2 SVGAGI. The DNA of the CDR3 is TGTGCCAGCAGTACCGGGGGGGGAGGCTATGGCTACACCTTC. Translated: CASSTGGGGYGYTF.

For the CDR3, the DNA is TGTGCCAGCAGTTCCCCTCGGACAGGCTCCTACGAGCAGTACTTC. Amino acid sequence: CASSSPRTGSYEQYF. The rearrangement uses TRBV27 and TRBJ2-7; 7 nucleotides agree with TRBD1. V trimming: 4 bases; J trimming: 0 bases; junction bases outside the gene matches: 6. The length of the CDR3 is 15 residues. Germline CDR1 is MNHEY and CDR2 is SMNVEV (reference sequence).

V usage is TRBV12-3 or TRBV12-4 and J usage is TRBJ2-7; no firm D call. There are 13 residues in the CDR3. The V end lost 2 bases, the J end lost 4 bases, and 9 bases lay between the germline ends. The CDR3, as DNA: TGTGCCAGCAGTTTAAAAGTGGCATACGAGCAGTACTTC. Translating gives CASSLKVAYEQYF.

The chain is built from TRBV3-1 (or the pseudogene TRBV3-2) and TRBJ2-5, with 8 bases aligning to TRBD2. The CDR3 is 15 amino acids. In germline, CDR1 is LGHDT, CDR2 YNNKEL (reference sequence). Trimming at V came to 3 bases and at J to 5 bases, leaving 8 bases not matched to a gene. The CDR3 DNA sequence: TGTGCCAGCAGCCAGTCCGGGGGGGCGTGGGAGACCCAGTACTTC. Translation: CASSQSGGAWETQYF.

This chain links TRBV5-1 with TRBJ1-2, with 11 bases matching TRBD1. Germline values: CDR1 SGHRS, CDR2 YFSETQ. Unmatched junction bases numbered 4, after V lost 4 bases and J lost 5 bases. This CDR3 is 14 amino acids long. The CDR3 nucleotides are TGCGCCAGCAGCGGTGGGACAGGGGGATATGGCTACACCTTC. It is translated as CASSGGTGGYGYTF. The full variable domain, rest sourced from reference TRBV5-1 and TRBJ1-2, is KAGVTQTPRYLIKTRGQQVTLSCSPISGHRSVSWYQQTPGQGLQFLFEYFSETQRNKGNFPGRFSGRQFSNSRSEMNVSTLELGDSALYLCASSGGTGGYGYTFGSGTRLTVV.

The chain has TRBV6-1 and TRBJ2-3; 7 bases align to TRBD2. Germline loops: CDR1 MNHNS, CDR2 SASEGT. J was trimmed by 0 bases and V by 2 bases; bases with no gene match: 8. The CDR3 is 17 amino acids. The CDR3 here is CASSEILAQLSTDTQYF. The CDR3 coding sequence is TGTGCCAGCAGTGAAATACTAGCGCAACTGAGCACAGATACGCAGTATTTT.